Sequencing of this TCR beta chain was carried out in a study of T cell repertoires in cytomegalovirus infection. Regarding the study as a whole: Adding up the frequency of public TCR beta families identified people who carried CMV plus the relevant HLA. The ex vivo response was dominated by HLA-C-restricted CMV-specific TCR beta clonotypes.

This clonotype appeared many times. Antigen unknown. One entry per CDR3 protein, called by TCRdb with MiXCR from the reads. This table holds a few hundred thousand distinct CDR3 sequences, roughly 17% found once. This CDR3 spans 13 amino acids. V lost 5 bases and J lost 9, with 17 bases in between. Germline CDR1 is SGHTA and CDR2 is FQGNSA. The source of this sequence is a human donor in good health (CMV status not recorded). Some clones in this sample may be carry-over from other donors' samples. The sequenced sample consisted of PBMCs. The V call is TRBV7-2, the J call TRBJ2-7; D possibly matches TRBD1 or TRBD2 (5 bases each). CDR3 in amino acids: CASSRNSGTAQYF. The CDR3 DNA reads TGTGCCAGCAGCCGCAATTCCGGGACGGCGCAGTACTTC.